This TCR beta chain was identified in a study of regulatory T cells. General study findings and limits: Patient CD8+ T cells trended toward lower Shannon entropy than controls. Regulatory T cells showed the strongest V-J pair restriction and V/J gene skewing among patient repertoires.

A note on this clone: Its cognate antigen is unknown.

The primer mix had 52 TRBV and 13 TRBJ primers. TCRdb's table, derived via immunoSEQ multiplex PCR, lists solely in-frame clones and lacks some. The sample includes roughly 15,000 clones, around 90% of them seen just once. Germline trimming cut 5 bases from V and 5 bases from J; bases unmatched to any gene: 14. The germline V gene has CDR1 SGHAT and CDR2 FQNNGV. This CDR3 is 17 amino acids long. The sample taken for sequencing was CD8+ T cells sorted from blood. The sequence derives from a person aged 18 to 35 with CD3G deficiency. This chain joins TRBV11-2 and TRBJ2-3; 9 nucleotides line up with TRBD2. The CDR3 sequence is CASSNSASAGGKDTQYF. CDR3 DNA: TGTGCCAGCAGCAATTCTGCTTCAGCGGGAGGAAAAGATACGCAGTATTTT.